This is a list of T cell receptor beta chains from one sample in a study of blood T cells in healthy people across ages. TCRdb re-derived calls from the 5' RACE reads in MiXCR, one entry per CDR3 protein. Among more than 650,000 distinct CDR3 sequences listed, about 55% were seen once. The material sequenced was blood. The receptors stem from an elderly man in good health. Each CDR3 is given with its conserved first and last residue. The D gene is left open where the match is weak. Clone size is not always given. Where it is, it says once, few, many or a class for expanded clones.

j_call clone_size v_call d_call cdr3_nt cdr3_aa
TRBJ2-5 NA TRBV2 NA TGTGCCAGCAATTCAGGGTTAGAGACCCAGTACTTC CASNSGLETQYF
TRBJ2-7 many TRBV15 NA TGTGCCACCAGCAGAGACCGGAGGGCTAACGAACCTTGGGAGCAGTACTTC CATSRDRRANEPWEQYF
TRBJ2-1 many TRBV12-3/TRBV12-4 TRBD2 TGTGCCAGCAGTCGGGGACTAGCGGGGTACAATGAGCAGTTCTTC CASSRGLAGYNEQFF
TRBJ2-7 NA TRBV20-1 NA TGCAGTGCTAGAGATAGACAGAGAATAGCCTACGAGCAGTACTTC CSARDRQRIAYEQYF
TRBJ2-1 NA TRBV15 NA TGTGCCACCAGAATCACGGGATACAATGAGCAGTTCTTC CATRITGYNEQFF
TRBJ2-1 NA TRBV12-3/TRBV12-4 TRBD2 TGTGCCAGCAGCCCAGGGTTGGGGACTACCCTCTACAATGAGCAGTTCTTC CASSPGLGTTLYNEQFF
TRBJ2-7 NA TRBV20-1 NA TGCAGTGCTGTAAGAGCAGGTTACAATGAGCAGTACTTC CSAVRAGYNEQYF
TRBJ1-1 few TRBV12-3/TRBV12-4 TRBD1 TGTGCCAGCAGTTTAGGACAGGGGATAGGAACTGAAGCTTTCTTT CASSLGQGIGTEAFF
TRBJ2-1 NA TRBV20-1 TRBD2 TGCAGTGCTAGCCAGCCTAGCGGGATCCCCGGGTCACACAATGAGCAGTTCTTC CSASQPSGIPGSHNEQFF
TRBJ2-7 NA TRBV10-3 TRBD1 TGTGCCATCAGCCTCCAGGGGGCCAACGAGCAGTACTTC CAISLQGANEQYF
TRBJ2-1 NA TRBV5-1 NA TGCGCCAGCAGCTCGGGACAGGGGAGCGGGAGGGCCAGGAATGAGCAGTTCTTC CASSSGQGSGRARNEQFF
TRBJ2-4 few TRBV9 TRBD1 TGTGCCAGCAGCGCCGGGACAGTAGCTGACATTCAGTACTTC CASSAGTVADIQYF
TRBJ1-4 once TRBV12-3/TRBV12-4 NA TGTGCCAGCAGTCATCAGGCAAATGAAAAACTGTTTTTT CASSHQANEKLFF
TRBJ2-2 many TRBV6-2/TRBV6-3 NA TGTGCCAGCAGTTACAAGCTGGGCGGGGAGCTGTTTTTT CASSYKLGGELFF
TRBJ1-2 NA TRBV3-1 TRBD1 TGTGCCAGCAGCCAAGGGGACAGGAACTATGGCTACACCTTC CASSQGDRNYGYTF
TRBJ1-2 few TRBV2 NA TGTGCCAGCAGTGAAATAGGGGGGGGACTCTATGGCTACACCTTC CASSEIGGGLYGYTF
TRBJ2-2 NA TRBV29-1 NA TGCAGCGTTGAAGATTGGGCAGGCAACCCCGGGGAGCTGTTTTTT CSVEDWAGNPGELFF
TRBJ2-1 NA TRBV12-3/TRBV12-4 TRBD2 TGTGCCAGCAGTGGGCTAGCGGGGCCGGGTGAGCAGTTCTTC CASSGLAGPGEQFF
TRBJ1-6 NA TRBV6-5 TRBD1 TGTGCCAGCAGTTGGTCTTGGGACAGTAGCTCCTATAATTCACCCCTCCACTTT CASSWSWDSSSYNSPLHF
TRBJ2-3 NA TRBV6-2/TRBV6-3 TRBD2 TGTGCCAGCAGAAGACTAGCGGGAGGGCCGGATACGCAGTATTTT CASRRLAGGPDTQYF
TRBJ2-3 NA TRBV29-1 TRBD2 TGCAGCGTTGCGAGCGGGAGGAGAGACGCGTATTTT CSVASGRRDAYF
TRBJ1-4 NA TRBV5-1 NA TGCGCCAGCAGCCGGTATCAGGCTCGCGAAAAACTGTTTTTT CASSRYQAREKLFF